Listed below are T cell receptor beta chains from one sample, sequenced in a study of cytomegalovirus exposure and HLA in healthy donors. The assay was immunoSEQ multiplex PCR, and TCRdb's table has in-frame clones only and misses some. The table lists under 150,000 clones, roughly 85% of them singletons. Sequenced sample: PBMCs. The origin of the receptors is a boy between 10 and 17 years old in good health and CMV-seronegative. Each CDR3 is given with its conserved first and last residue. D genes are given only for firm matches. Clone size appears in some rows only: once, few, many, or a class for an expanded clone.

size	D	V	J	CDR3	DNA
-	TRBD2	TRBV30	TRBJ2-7	CAWRALGLAGHSYEQYF	TGTGCCTGGAGGGCACTAGGACTAGCGGGACACTCCTACGAGCAGTACTTC
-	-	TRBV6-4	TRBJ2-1	CASSGSARGEQFF	TGTGCCAGCAGCGGGAGCGCCAGAGGTGAGCAGTTCTTC
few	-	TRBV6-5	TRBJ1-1	CASSYSIQGGTEAFF	TGTGCCAGCAGTTACTCAATCCAGGGAGGCACTGAAGCTTTCTTT
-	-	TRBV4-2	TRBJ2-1	CASSQEVGTYNEQFF	TGTGCCAGCAGCCAAGAAGTCGGGACTTACAATGAGCAGTTCTTC
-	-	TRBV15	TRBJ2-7	CATRLSGFNEQYF	TGTGCCACCAGACTATCAGGGTTCAACGAGCAGTACTTC
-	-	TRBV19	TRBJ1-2	CASSLSPQGNYGYTF	TGTGCCAGTAGTTTATCCCCCCAGGGGAACTATGGCTACACCTTC
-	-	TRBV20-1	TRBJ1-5	CSARREPQHF	TGCAGTGCTAGACGGGAGCCCCAGCATTTT
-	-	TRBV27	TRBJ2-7	CATRSSKEAYEQYF	TGTGCCACGCGAAGCTCCAAAGAGGCCTACGAGCAGTACTTC
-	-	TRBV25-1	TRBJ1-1	CASSELDRNTEAFF	TGTGCCAGCAGTGAATTGGACAGGAACACTGAAGCTTTCTTT
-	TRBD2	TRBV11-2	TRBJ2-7	CASSLRRLARDYEQYF	TGTGCCAGCAGCTTAAGGAGACTAGCGAGGGACTACGAGCAGTACTTC
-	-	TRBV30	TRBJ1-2	CAWSASNNYGYTF	TGTGCCTGGAGTGCATCCAATAACTATGGCTACACCTTC
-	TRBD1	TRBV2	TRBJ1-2	CASSGRQGLLGGYTF	TGTGCCAGCAGCGGGAGACAGGGGCTGCTAGGAGGCTACACCTTC
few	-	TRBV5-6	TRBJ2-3	CASSLPPLLAPTTDTQYF	TGTGCCAGCAGCTTGCCACCATTACTAGCCCCGACCACAGATACGCAGTATTTT
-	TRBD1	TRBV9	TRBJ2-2	CASSEAAGGYSGGELFF	TGTGCCAGCAGCGAGGCGGCAGGGGGTTACTCTGGCGGGGAGCTGTTTTTT
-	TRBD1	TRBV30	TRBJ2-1	CAWSVDRAYNEQFF	TGTGCCTGGAGTGTTGACAGGGCCTACAATGAGCAGTTCTTC